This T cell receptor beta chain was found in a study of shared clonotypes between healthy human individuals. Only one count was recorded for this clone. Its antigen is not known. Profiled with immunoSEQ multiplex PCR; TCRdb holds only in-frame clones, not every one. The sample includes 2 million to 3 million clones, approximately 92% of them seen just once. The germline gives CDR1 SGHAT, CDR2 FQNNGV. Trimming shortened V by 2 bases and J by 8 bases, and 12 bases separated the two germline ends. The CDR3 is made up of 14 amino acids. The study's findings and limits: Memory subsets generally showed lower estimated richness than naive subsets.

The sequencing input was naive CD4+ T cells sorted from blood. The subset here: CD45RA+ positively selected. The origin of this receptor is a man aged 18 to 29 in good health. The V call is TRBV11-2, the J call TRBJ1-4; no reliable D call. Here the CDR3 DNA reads TGTGCCAGCAGCTTAATTTCTGGGATCGAAAAACTGTTTTTT. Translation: CASSLISGIEKLFF.